These 28 T cell receptor beta chains originate from one sample sequenced in a study of T-cell memory formation after mild COVID-19. TCRdb recomputed calls from the 5' RACE reads with MiXCR, one row per CDR3 protein. The data contain hundreds of thousands of distinct CDR3 sequences, about 20% of them singletons. Sequencing was carried out using PBMCs or a T cell subset sorted from them (not recorded which). These receptor sequences come from an adult woman who had mild COVID-19 (a few samples of this study predate the infection). Cell type and time point are not known.

The table lists this clonotype with a few counts. The chain couples TRBV20-1 to TRBJ1-1; TRBD1 agrees at 7 bases. CDR3 length: 13 amino acids. J lost 1 base, V lost 3 bases, and 2 bases had no gene match. Germline V gene sequence: CDR1 DFQATT, CDR2 SNEGSKA (reference sequence). The CDR3 here is CSARRTGNTEAFF. Here the CDR3 DNA reads TGCAGTGCTAGGAGGACAGGGAACACTGAAGCTTTCTTT.

This clonotype turned up a few times. The gene calls are TRBV7-9 and TRBJ2-1; D not certain. The CDR3 is made up of 12 amino acids. V lost 3 bases and J lost 9, with 9 bases in between. The germline gives CDR1 SEHNR, CDR2 FQNEAQ (reference sequence). The DNA of the CDR3 is TGTGCCAGCAGCTTCTCGGGCCTTGAGCAGTTCTTC. Translating gives CASSFSGLEQFF. The complete variable domain, with remaining parts taken from reference TRBV7-9 and TRBJ2-1, reads DTGVSQNPRHKITKRGQNVTFRCDPISEHNRLYWYRQTLGQGPEFLTYFQNEAQLEKSRLLSDRFSAERPKGSFSTLEIQRTEQGDSAMYLCASSFSGLEQFFGPGTRLTVL.

J is TRBJ2-3 and V is TRBV6-2 or TRBV6-3; 11 nucleotides match TRBD2. The CDR3 spans 16 residues. CDR1 and CDR2 (germline): MNHEY, SVGEGT. Trimming cost V 6 bases and J 6 bases; bases outside gene matches: 11. The CDR3 DNA is TGTGCCAGCAGCGAAATAGCGGGAGGGCCTCCGGATACGCAGTATTTT. Amino acids: CASSEIAGGPPDTQYF.

The rearrangement joins TRBV6-6 to TRBJ1-2; tentatively, D is TRBD1 (6 bases). The CDR3 is 15 amino acids. Trimming pared 3 bases from V and 7 bases from J, leaving 18 bases between. CDR1 and CDR2 (germline): MNHNY, SVGAGI (reference sequence). The CDR3 protein is CASSYDLGGQLGYTF. The DNA for the CDR3 is TGTGCCAGCAGTTATGACCTCGGGGGGCAGCTTGGCTACACCTTC.

J is TRBJ1-3 and V is TRBV10-3; D is uncertain. Germline lookup yields CDR1 ENHRY and CDR2 SYGVKD. The V and J ends lost 0 bases and 4 bases respectively, with 4 bases between them. CDR3 length: 13 amino acids. The CDR3 DNA reads as TGTGCCATCAGTGAGTCGCAGGGAAACACCATATATTTT. Translated, it gives CAISESQGNTIYF.

The V gene is TRBV7-9, the J gene TRBJ2-5; no reliable D call. The CDR3 sequence is 14 residues long. Germline V gives CDR1 SEHNR, CDR2 FQNEAQ (reference sequence). Trimming shortened V by 5 bases and J by 5 bases, and 15 bases separated the two germline ends. The CDR3 bases are TGTGCCAGCAGCCTCCGGTTCAAATGGGAGACCCAGTACTTC. Protein: CASSLRFKWETQYF. Full variable domain (rest looked up from reference TRBV7-9 and TRBJ2-5): DTGVSQNPRHKITKRGQNVTFRCDPISEHNRLYWYRQTLGQGPEFLTYFQNEAQLEKSRLLSDRFSAERPKGSFSTLEIQRTEQGDSAMYLCASSLRFKWETQYFGPGTRLLVL.

This clonotype was detected only a few times. The chain joins TRBV19 to TRBJ1-2, with D perhaps TRBD1 (5 bases). Germline V gene lookup returns CDR1 LNHDA and CDR2 SQIVND (reference sequence). Trimming pared 5 bases from V and 4 bases from J, leaving 14 bases between. The CDR3 sequence is 14 residues long. The CDR3 loop reads CASSQSGRVYGYTF. DNA of the CDR3: TGTGCCAGTAGTCAGTCGGGGCGCGTCTATGGCTACACCTTC.

This clonotype was counted a few times. The V and J genes are TRBV12-5 and TRBJ1-1, with no clear D. The CDR3 runs 15 residues. V was pared by 2 bases and J by 0 bases, with 10 bases between. In germline, CDR1 is LGHNT, CDR2 FRNRAP. The DNA of the CDR3 is TGTGCTAGTGGTTTGTGGGCAGGAATGAACACTGAAGCTTTCTTT. Amino acid sequence: CASGLWAGMNTEAFF.

The gene calls are TRBV18 and TRBJ2-5; TRBD2 agrees at 13 bases. V gave up 3 bases and J gave up 1 base; unmatched junction bases: 11. In germline, CDR1 is KGHSH, CDR2 LQKENI. The CDR3 is 19 amino acids. The chain's CDR3 is CASSPRTSGRAGFQETQYF. CDR3 DNA sequence: TGTGCCAGCTCACCTAGGACTAGCGGGAGAGCCGGGTTCCAAGAGACCCAGTACTTC.

This clonotype was seen a few times. V and J are TRBV12-3 or TRBV12-4 and TRBJ1-3; D ambiguous. The CDR3 is made up of 12 amino acids. V lost 6 bases to trimming and J lost 5 bases, with 8 bases between them. CDR3 region: CASSFRRNTIYF. CDR3 bases: TGTGCCAGCAGCTTCCGCAGAAACACCATATATTTT.

This clonotype was recorded many times. The gene calls are TRBV4-3 and TRBJ2-3, with 14 bases fitting TRBD2. The CDR3 totals 18 residues. The V gene end was trimmed by 1 base and the J gene end by 0 bases; junction bases not matched to a gene: 3. From germline, CDR1 is LGHNA and CDR2 YSLEER. The CDR3 nucleotides read TGCGCCAGCAGCCAAGGACTAGCGGGAGGGCCAAGCACAGATACGCAGTATTTT. Residues: CASSQGLAGGPSTDTQYF.

This rearrangement joins TRBV29-1 to TRBJ2-2, with 8 bases fitting TRBD2. Germline values: CDR1 SQVTM, CDR2 ANQGSEA. The ends lost 5 bases at V and 4 bases at J; junction bases unmatched: 3. The CDR3 loop spans 13 amino acids. The CDR3 sequence is CSVPGTSTGELFF. Written as DNA, the CDR3 is TGCAGCGTTCCCGGGACTAGCACCGGGGAGCTGTTTTTT.

V is TRBV24-1 and J is TRBJ2-1, with no clear D. Trimming stripped 4 bases from V and 0 bases from J, with 9 bases between. The CDR3 is 15 amino acids. Germline CDR1 is KGHDR and CDR2 is SFDVKD. As DNA, the CDR3 is TGTGCCACCAGTGAGGGTAGCCCCTCCTACAATGAGCAGTTCTTC. Protein: CATSEGSPSYNEQFF.

This chain joins TRBV15 and TRBJ2-1; TRBD2 aligns across 14 bases. This CDR3 spans 16 amino acids. J lost 8 bases, V lost 5 bases, and 8 bases had no gene match. Germline V CDR1 and CDR2: LNHNV, YYDKDF (reference sequence). Here the CDR3 DNA reads TGTGCCACCAGCGGCAGACTAGCGGGAGGGTTAGATGAGCAGTTCTTC. Its protein is CATSGRLAGGLDEQFF.

This sequence joins TRBV20-1 and TRBJ2-1; a possible D gene is TRBD1 (5 bases). Germline V lookup: CDR1 DFQATT, CDR2 SNEGSKA (reference sequence). Trimming pared 0 bases from V and 3 bases from J, leaving 12 bases between. The CDR3 covers 15 residues. CDR3 nucleotide sequence: TGCAGTGCTAGAGAGTCTACAAGGGGCTACAATGAGCAGTTCTTC. It encodes CSARESTRGYNEQFF.

The chain couples TRBV19 to TRBJ1-2, with D perhaps matching TRBD1 (5 bases). Trimming pared 3 bases from V and 4 bases from J, leaving 9 bases between. This CDR3 contains 13 residues. Germline V gene data show CDR1 as LNHDA and CDR2 as SQIVND (reference sequence). CDR3 loop: CASSIRDVYGYTF. The CDR3 nucleotides are TGTGCCAGTAGTATTCGGGACGTCTATGGCTACACCTTC.

This chain joins TRBV20-1 and TRBJ2-2; D remains unclear. This CDR3 spans 13 amino acids. Per germline, CDR1 DFQATT and CDR2 SNEGSKA (reference sequence). V shed 3 bases and J shed 6 bases, with 11 bases lying between them. The CDR3 is CSASGYEAGELFF. The CDR3 DNA sequence: TGCAGTGCTAGTGGATATGAGGCCGGGGAGCTGTTTTTT.

V gene TRBV6-2 or TRBV6-3 combines with J gene TRBJ1-2, with D perhaps matching TRBD1 (5 bases). Germline values: CDR1 MNHEY, CDR2 SVGEGT. V dropped 8 bases and J dropped 5 bases, with 12 bases sitting between them. The CDR3 has 12 residues. CDR3 region: CASRGTEYGYTF. The CDR3 DNA reads as TGTGCCAGCCGAGGGACTGAATATGGCTACACCTTC.

This clonotype was detected only a few times. The rearrangement uses TRBV27 and TRBJ1-1; tentatively, D is TRBD1 (6 bases). There are 14 residues in the CDR3. The V gene's germline CDR1 is MNHEY and CDR2 SMNVEV (reference sequence). V shed 2 bases and J shed 4 bases, with 11 bases lying between them. This CDR3 reads CASSLITGTTEAFF. As DNA, the CDR3 is TGTGCCAGCAGTTTAATTACAGGGACCACTGAAGCTTTCTTT.

The rearrangement joins TRBV5-5 to TRBJ2-1, with D perhaps being TRBD1 or TRBD2 (5 bases each). Looked up from germline, CDR1 is SGHKS and CDR2 is YYEKEE (reference sequence). The CDR3 is 16 residues long. Trimming pared 2 bases from V and 4 bases from J, leaving 16 bases between. The CDR3: CASSLIGTPKYNEQFF. The CDR3 nucleotides read TGTGCCAGCAGCTTAATCGGGACGCCCAAATACAATGAGCAGTTCTTC. Drawing the rest from reference TRBV5-5 and TRBJ2-1, the complete variable domain is DAGVTQSPTHLIKTRGQQVTLRCSPISGHKSVSWYQQVLGQGPQFIFQYYEKEERGRGNFPDRFSARQFPNYSSELNVNALLLGDSALYLCASSLIGTPKYNEQFFGPGTRLTVL.

This clonotype appeared a few times. CDR3 nucleotides: TGCAGTGCTTGGGACAGGCCGAACACCGGGGAGCTGTTTTTT. Protein sequence: CSAWDRPNTGELFF. This rearrangement joins TRBV20-1 to TRBJ2-2; 8 nucleotides agree with TRBD1. Per germline, CDR1 DFQATT and CDR2 SNEGSKA (reference sequence). With 5 bases clipped from V and 0 bases from J, the junction kept 2 bases outside the gene matches. The CDR3 is 14 amino acids.

The chain combines TRBV29-1 with TRBJ1-2; 7 bases match TRBD1. The V gene's germline CDR1 is SQVTM and CDR2 ANQGSEA. The CDR3 extends over 12 amino acids. J was trimmed by 3 bases and V by 6 bases; bases with no gene match: 4. In DNA form, the CDR3 reads TGCAGCGTGGATGGACAGGACTATGGCTACACCTTC. Amino acid sequence: CSVDGQDYGYTF.

This clonotype was counted only a few times. In nucleotides, the CDR3 is TGTGCCAGCAGCCCTCAGCAATCCTACGAGCAGTACTTC. Encoded protein: CASSPQQSYEQYF. This chain links TRBV3-1 with TRBJ2-7; D unresolved. The V gene lost 4 bases and the J gene lost 1 base, with 8 bases spanning the gap. CDR3 length: 13 residues. Germline V CDR1 and CDR2: LGHDT, YNNKEL (reference sequence).

This clonotype was observed a few times. The chain links TRBV6-5 to TRBJ1-2; perhaps TRBD1 as D (6 bases). Germline values: CDR1 MNHEY, CDR2 SVGAGI. V was trimmed by 6 bases and J by 4 bases, leaving 12 bases between them. The CDR3 consists of 13 residues. CDR3 amino acids: CASSPGHLYGYTF. CDR3 DNA sequence: TGTGCCAGCAGCCCGGGACACCTCTATGGCTACACCTTC.

The chain links TRBV12-3 or TRBV12-4 to TRBJ1-4; 7 nucleotides align to TRBD1. This CDR3 spans 18 amino acids. The ends lost 9 bases at V and 1 base at J; junction bases unmatched: 17. The CDR3 nucleotides read TGTGCCAGTCGCCGGGACAGTCCTCTGACTGAAACTAATGAAAAACTGTTTTTT. Its protein product is CASRRDSPLTETNEKLFF.

This clonotype was observed a handful of times. V usage is TRBV7-9 and J usage is TRBJ2-1, with 8 bases identical to TRBD2. The germline CDR1 and CDR2 sequences are SEHNR and FQNEAQ (reference sequence). J lost 5 bases, V lost 1 base, and 4 bases had no gene match. There are 15 residues in the CDR3. The DNA for the CDR3 is TGTGCCAGCAGCTTAGGCGGGGGGCCCCACAATGAGCAGTTCTTC. Encoded protein: CASSLGGGPHNEQFF.

The chain links TRBV5-1 to TRBJ1-1; D is uncertain. Germline V gene lookup returns CDR1 SGHRS and CDR2 YFSETQ. The V gene lost 5 bases and the J gene lost 1 base, with 12 bases spanning the gap. The CDR3 loop spans 14 amino acids. The CDR3 DNA reads TGCGCCAGCAGGGGCCCCGGACCGAACACTGAAGCTTTCTTT. Residues: CASRGPGPNTEAFF.

This clonotype has only a few counts. V usage is TRBV7-9 and J usage is TRBJ2-3; no reliable D call. Germline V gives CDR1 SEHNR, CDR2 FQNEAQ (reference sequence). The CDR3 sequence is 17 residues long. V was clipped by 3 bases and J by 2 bases, with 18 bases between them. The CDR3 reads CASSFPDWRQTTDTQYF. CDR3 bases: TGTGCCAGCAGCTTCCCGGATTGGCGCCAAACCACAGATACGCAGTATTTT.